A selection of T cell receptor beta chains follows, all from one sample in a study of blood T cell repertoires in COVID-19. Assay used: immunoSEQ multiplex PCR; TCRdb lists only in-frame clones, some missing. The sample lists about 170,000 clones, around 82% occurring once. Sequences were obtained from peripheral blood. These TCRs come from a man aged 70-80 years with active or convalescent COVID-19. Each CDR3 is given with its conserved first and last residue. Fields, in order: CDR3 DNA, CDR3 protein, D gene, clone size, J gene, V gene. The D gene is left open where the match is weak. Only part of the rows carry a size: once, few, many, or a class if the clone is expanded.

cdr3_nt: TGTGCCAGCAGCCCTCCGGGGGTCTCTGGAAACACCATATATTTT; cdr3_aa: CASSPPGVSGNTIYF; d_call: -; clone_size: -; j_call: TRBJ1-3; v_call: TRBV7-9
cdr3_nt: TGCGCCAGCAGCCAAGAGGGCGGGGACAGTTACTATGGCTACACCTTC; cdr3_aa: CASSQEGGDSYYGYTF; d_call: TRBD1; clone_size: -; j_call: TRBJ1-2; v_call: TRBV4-3
cdr3_nt: TGTGCCAGCAGCTTAGCGACAGGGGACCGCTACGAGCAGTACTTC; cdr3_aa: CASSLATGDRYEQYF; d_call: TRBD1; clone_size: many; j_call: TRBJ2-7; v_call: TRBV7-2
cdr3_nt: TGTGCCAGCTGGCGGGCAGCAGATGGAGAGACCCAGTACTTC; cdr3_aa: CASWRAADGETQYF; d_call: -; clone_size: -; j_call: TRBJ2-5; v_call: TRBV11-2
cdr3_nt: TGTGCCAGCACGGGGGTTCCTAACTATGGCTACACCTTC; cdr3_aa: CASTGVPNYGYTF; d_call: -; clone_size: -; j_call: TRBJ1-2; v_call: TRBV2
cdr3_nt: TGTGCCAGCAAACAGACTAGCGGGAGTGCAGATACGCAGTATTTT; cdr3_aa: CASKQTSGSADTQYF; d_call: TRBD2; clone_size: -; j_call: TRBJ2-3; v_call: TRBV2
cdr3_nt: TGCGCCAGCGCCCCCCGCCGCGGCACAGATACGCAGTATTTT; cdr3_aa: CASAPRRGTDTQYF; d_call: -; clone_size: -; j_call: TRBJ2-3; v_call: TRBV5-1
cdr3_nt: TGTGCCAGCATCCCAGCGGTAACCTACGAGCAGTACTTC; cdr3_aa: CASIPAVTYEQYF; d_call: -; clone_size: -; j_call: TRBJ2-7; v_call: TRBV2
cdr3_nt: TGCGCCAGCAGCTTGCCCGGGATCAACACCGGGGAGCTGTTTTTT; cdr3_aa: CASSLPGINTGELFF; d_call: -; clone_size: -; j_call: TRBJ2-2; v_call: TRBV5-1
cdr3_nt: TGTGCCAGCAGTGAACAGGGCGGCCGGTCCTACGAGCAGTACTTC; cdr3_aa: CASSEQGGRSYEQYF; d_call: -; clone_size: -; j_call: TRBJ2-7; v_call: TRBV6-1
cdr3_nt: TGTGCCTGGACAGCCGCTCTCGGGGGCTACACCTTC; cdr3_aa: CAWTAALGGYTF; d_call: -; clone_size: -; j_call: TRBJ1-2; v_call: TRBV30
cdr3_nt: TGTGCCAGCAGCGTAGGGCCCCTAGCGACCGCGGGCACCGGGGAGCTGTTTTTT; cdr3_aa: CASSVGPLATAGTGELFF; d_call: -; clone_size: once; j_call: TRBJ2-2; v_call: TRBV9
cdr3_nt: TGTGCCAGCAGCTTAGGGCACCGGGGAGAGACCCAGTACTTC; cdr3_aa: CASSLGHRGETQYF; d_call: -; clone_size: -; j_call: TRBJ2-5; v_call: TRBV7-9
cdr3_nt: TGTGCTAGTGGTTTGGGGCAGGGGGCCTTTAAGCAGTACTTC; cdr3_aa: CASGLGQGAFKQYF; d_call: TRBD1; clone_size: -; j_call: TRBJ2-7; v_call: TRBV12-5
cdr3_nt: TGTGCCAGCAGCCCGGTGGCAGGACTAGCGGAGACCCAGTACTTC; cdr3_aa: CASSPVAGLAETQYF; d_call: TRBD2; clone_size: -; j_call: TRBJ2-5; v_call: TRBV7-7
cdr3_nt: TGTGCCAGCTCACCTCAGGGGTACCATGAGCAGTTCTTC; cdr3_aa: CASSPQGYHEQFF; d_call: -; clone_size: -; j_call: TRBJ2-1; v_call: TRBV18
cdr3_nt: TGTGCCAGCAGTTATGGGGCATTGGGCGAGCAGTACTTC; cdr3_aa: CASSYGALGEQYF; d_call: -; clone_size: -; j_call: TRBJ2-7; v_call: TRBV6-5
cdr3_nt: TGTGCCAGCAGAGACAGGTCTCTAAGCTCCTACAATGAGCAGTTCTTC; cdr3_aa: CASRDRSLSSYNEQFF; d_call: -; clone_size: -; j_call: TRBJ2-1; v_call: TRBV27
cdr3_nt: TGTGCCAGCAGCACGGGACAGGGTCTTTGGCATTTT; cdr3_aa: CASSTGQGLWHF; d_call: TRBD1; clone_size: -; j_call: TRBJ1-5; v_call: TRBV7-9
cdr3_nt: TGTGCCAGCAGCTTAAGTCCGGGGATATACACCATATATTTT; cdr3_aa: CASSLSPGIYTIYF; d_call: -; clone_size: -; j_call: TRBJ1-3; v_call: TRBV7-2
cdr3_nt: TGTGCCAGCAGCTTGGCAGGGGATGGGAATACGCAGTATTTT; cdr3_aa: CASSLAGDGNTQYF; d_call: -; clone_size: once; j_call: TRBJ2-3; v_call: TRBV5-8
cdr3_nt: TGTGCCAGCAGCCCCCTAGGGTGGGGAGGGGCGGCCACTGAAGCTTTCTTT; cdr3_aa: CASSPLGWGGAATEAFF; d_call: -; clone_size: -; j_call: TRBJ1-1; v_call: TRBV7-2
cdr3_nt: TGCGCCTCCTCGGAGGGGTCAGGGACGGACACTGAAGCTTTCTTT; cdr3_aa: CASSEGSGTDTEAFF; d_call: -; clone_size: -; j_call: TRBJ1-1; v_call: TRBV4-3
cdr3_nt: TGTGCCAGCAGTTACAGAGGGGGAGGCAATCAGCCCCAGCATTTT; cdr3_aa: CASSYRGGGNQPQHF; d_call: -; clone_size: -; j_call: TRBJ1-5; v_call: TRBV6-2/TRBV6-3
cdr3_nt: TGTGCCAGCAGGGAGGGCTATGAGCAGTTCTTC; cdr3_aa: CASREGYEQFF; d_call: -; clone_size: once; j_call: TRBJ2-1; v_call: TRBV27
cdr3_nt: TGTGCCAGCAGTTTGACAGCTGGAAACACCATATATTTT; cdr3_aa: CASSLTAGNTIYF; d_call: -; clone_size: -; j_call: TRBJ1-3; v_call: TRBV6-5
cdr3_nt: TGTGCCAGCAGCTCCCTGTTACAGGCAACTAATGAAAAACTGTTTTTT; cdr3_aa: CASSSLLQATNEKLFF; d_call: -; clone_size: -; j_call: TRBJ1-4; v_call: TRBV5-6
cdr3_nt: TGTGCCAGCAGCCGGACAGACGAGCAGTACTTC; cdr3_aa: CASSRTDEQYF; d_call: -; clone_size: once; j_call: TRBJ2-7; v_call: TRBV7-9
cdr3_nt: TGCAGCGTTCGACAGCAGAATGAAAAACTGTTTTTT; cdr3_aa: CSVRQQNEKLFF; d_call: -; clone_size: -; j_call: TRBJ1-4; v_call: TRBV29-1
cdr3_nt: TGTGCCAGTAGTTACCCGGACATGGACTATGGCTACACCTTC; cdr3_aa: CASSYPDMDYGYTF; d_call: -; clone_size: once; j_call: TRBJ1-2; v_call: TRBV19
cdr3_nt: TGTGCCAGTAAGAACTATATTAATGAGCAGTTCTTC; cdr3_aa: CASKNYINEQFF; d_call: -; clone_size: -; j_call: TRBJ2-1; v_call: TRBV19
cdr3_nt: TGTGCCAGCAGCTTCGAAGTGATCGCAGGAGACCAGCGGGAGCAGTACTTC; cdr3_aa: CASSFEVIAGDQREQYF; d_call: -; clone_size: -; j_call: TRBJ2-7; v_call: TRBV5-4
cdr3_nt: TGCGCCAGCAGTAGACAGAGCTCTGGAAACACCATATATTTT; cdr3_aa: CASSRQSSGNTIYF; d_call: -; clone_size: few; j_call: TRBJ1-3; v_call: TRBV4-3
cdr3_nt: TGCGCCAGCAGCCACGGACAGGGGGCAAGTGGCTACACCTTC; cdr3_aa: CASSHGQGASGYTF; d_call: TRBD1; clone_size: -; j_call: TRBJ1-2; v_call: TRBV4-1
cdr3_nt: TGTGCCAGCAGCTTGGACAGGGCATGGGGGCTAGATACGCAGTATTTT; cdr3_aa: CASSLDRAWGLDTQYF; d_call: -; clone_size: -; j_call: TRBJ2-3; v_call: TRBV5-6
cdr3_nt: TGTGCCAGCTCACCGGACACCAACTATGGCTACACCTTC; cdr3_aa: CASSPDTNYGYTF; d_call: -; clone_size: -; j_call: TRBJ1-2; v_call: TRBV18
cdr3_nt: TGTGCCAGCAGCCAAAATAGCGGGGGGAACCAAGAGACCCAGTACTTC; cdr3_aa: CASSQNSGGNQETQYF; d_call: TRBD2; clone_size: -; j_call: TRBJ2-5; v_call: TRBV3-1/TRBV3-2
cdr3_nt: TGTGCCAGCAGTTACTCGGGAGGGACTGCCTACGAGCAGTACTTC; cdr3_aa: CASSYSGGTAYEQYF; d_call: TRBD2; clone_size: few; j_call: TRBJ2-7; v_call: TRBV6-6
cdr3_nt: TGTGCCAGCAGCTTAGCCAGGAATAGCAATCAGCCCCAGCATTTT; cdr3_aa: CASSLARNSNQPQHF; d_call: -; clone_size: -; j_call: TRBJ1-5; v_call: TRBV7-2
cdr3_nt: TGTGCCAGCTCACCCCGACTAGCGTCGAGTATCAACGAGCAGTACTTC; cdr3_aa: CASSPRLASSINEQYF; d_call: TRBD2; clone_size: -; j_call: TRBJ2-7; v_call: TRBV18